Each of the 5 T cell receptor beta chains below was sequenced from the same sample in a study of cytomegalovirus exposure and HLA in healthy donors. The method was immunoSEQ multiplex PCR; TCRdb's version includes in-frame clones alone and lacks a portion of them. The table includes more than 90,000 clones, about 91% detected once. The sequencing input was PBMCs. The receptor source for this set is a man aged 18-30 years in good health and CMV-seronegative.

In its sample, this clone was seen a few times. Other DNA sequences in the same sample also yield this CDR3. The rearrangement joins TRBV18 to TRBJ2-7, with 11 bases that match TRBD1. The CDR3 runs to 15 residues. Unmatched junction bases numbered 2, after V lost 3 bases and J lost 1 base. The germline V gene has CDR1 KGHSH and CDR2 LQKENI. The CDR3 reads CASSPGTGGSYEQYF. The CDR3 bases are TGTGCCAGCTCACCCGGGACAGGGGGATCCTACGAGCAGTACTTC.

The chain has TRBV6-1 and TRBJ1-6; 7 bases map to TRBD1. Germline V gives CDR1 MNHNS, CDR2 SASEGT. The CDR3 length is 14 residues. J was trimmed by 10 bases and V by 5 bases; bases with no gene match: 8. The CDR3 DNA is TGTGCCAGCAGTATCGACAGGGTAGGATCACCCCTCCACTTT. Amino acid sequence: CASSIDRVGSPLHF.

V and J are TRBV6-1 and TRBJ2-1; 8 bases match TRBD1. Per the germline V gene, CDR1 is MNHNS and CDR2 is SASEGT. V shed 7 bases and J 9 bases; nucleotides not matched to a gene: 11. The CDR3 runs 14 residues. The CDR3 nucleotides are TGTGCCAGCAAATTCGGACAGGGTATACTTGAGCAGTTCTTC. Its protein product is CASKFGQGILEQFF.

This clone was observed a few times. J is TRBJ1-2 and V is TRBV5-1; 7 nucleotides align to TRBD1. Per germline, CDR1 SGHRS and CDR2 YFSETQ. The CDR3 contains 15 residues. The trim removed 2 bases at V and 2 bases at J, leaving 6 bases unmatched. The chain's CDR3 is CASSLSGQTNYGYTF. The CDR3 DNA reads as TGCGCCAGCAGCTTATCGGGACAGACCAACTATGGCTACACCTTC.

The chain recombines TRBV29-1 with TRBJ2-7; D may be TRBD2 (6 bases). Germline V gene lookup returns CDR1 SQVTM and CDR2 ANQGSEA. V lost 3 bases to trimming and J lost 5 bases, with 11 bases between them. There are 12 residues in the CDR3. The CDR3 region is CSVDRGLDEQYF. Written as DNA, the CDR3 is TGCAGCGTTGATAGGGGACTGGACGAGCAGTACTTC.